These 24 T cell receptor beta chains originate from one sample sequenced in a study of T cell responses to AZD1222 COVID-19 vaccine. Clones were read by immunoSEQ multiplex PCR, and TCRdb kept only the in-frame ones, dropping some. The sample has 150,000 to 190,000 clones, roughly nine tenths seen once. Source: peripheral blood, taken 28 days after the second AZD1222 dose. These receptors were taken from an adult who received the AZD1222 COVID-19 vaccine.

The chain has TRBV19 and TRBJ1-6; D is unresolved. With 0 bases removed from V and 10 bases from J, the gap between germline ends came to 13 bases. The CDR3 totals 15 residues. Germline V gives CDR1 LNHDA, CDR2 SQIVND (reference sequence). The CDR3 region is CASSIEPGIGSPLHF. CDR3 in DNA: TGTGCCAGTAGTATAGAGCCAGGAATAGGGTCACCCCTCCACTTT.

The gene calls are TRBV18 and TRBJ1-1; the D is unclear. CDR1 is KGHSH, CDR2 LQKENI, per germline. V shed 3 bases and J shed 1 base, with 9 bases lying between them. This CDR3 is built from 14 residues. This chain's CDR3 is CASSPWSKNTEAFF. In nucleotides, the CDR3 is TGTGCCAGCTCACCCTGGAGTAAGAACACTGAAGCTTTCTTT.

CDR3 coding DNA: TGTGCCAGCAGCCAAGTGAAGGCTGGAAACACCATATATTTT. As protein: CASSQVKAGNTIYF. The genes are TRBV3-1 (or the pseudogene TRBV3-2) and TRBJ1-3; D remains unclear. The CDR3 totals 14 residues. In germline, CDR1 is LGHDT, CDR2 YNNKEL (reference sequence). V was pared by 1 base and J by 2 bases, with 6 bases between.

J is TRBJ1-2 and V is TRBV28; a possible D gene is TRBD1 (6 bases). V lost 5 bases and J lost 6, with 22 bases in between. The CDR3 extends over 16 amino acids. From germline, CDR1 is MDHEN and CDR2 SYDVKM. CDR3 loop: CASSPGGPSSPDGYTF. In DNA form, the CDR3 reads TGTGCCAGCAGTCCGGGGGGGCCGAGCAGCCCAGATGGCTACACCTTC.

This chain joins TRBV7-6 and TRBJ2-2; D assignment may be TRBD1 or TRBD2 (5 bases each). This CDR3 has 15 amino acids. CDR1 SGHVS and CDR2 FNYEAQ come from the germline V gene. V dropped 1 base and J dropped 7 bases, with 13 bases sitting between them. The CDR3 nucleotides are TGTGCCAGCAGCTTAGGGGGGACCGGTGGCGGGGAGCTGTTTTTT. This codes for CASSLGGTGGGELFF.

V usage is TRBV7-2 and J usage is TRBJ1-2; 8 positions agree with TRBD1. The CDR3 length is 13 residues. Unmatched junction bases numbered 10, after V lost 8 bases and J lost 8 bases. From germline, CDR1 is SGHTA and CDR2 FQGNSA. The CDR3 loop is CASHPDRGEGYTF. The CDR3 region has the DNA TGTGCCAGCCATCCCGACAGGGGTGAAGGCTACACCTTC.

The V gene is TRBV5-6, the J gene TRBJ1-3; 7 nucleotides agree with TRBD1. Per the germline V gene, CDR1 is SGHDT and CDR2 is YYEEEE. The CDR3 has 15 amino acids. V shed 4 bases and J 0 bases; nucleotides not matched to a gene: 4. CDR3 region: CASSLGQVSGNTIYF. The DNA of the CDR3 is TGTGCCAGCAGCCTCGGACAGGTCTCTGGAAACACCATATATTTT.

The DNA for the CDR3 is TGTGCCAGCTGTAGGGGCGCGGAAGAGACCCAGTACTTC. Encoded protein: CASCRGAEETQYF. The V gene is TRBV28, the J gene TRBJ2-5; maybe TRBD1 (5 bases). Trimming removed 8 bases from V and 3 bases from J, with 13 bases in between. Germline CDR1 and CDR2: MDHEN and SYDVKM. The CDR3 spans 13 residues.

The gene calls are TRBV7-2 and TRBJ1-2; TRBD1 agrees at 9 bases. Germline V gene lookup returns CDR1 SGHTA and CDR2 FQGNSA. The CDR3 is 13 amino acids. Trimming took 5 bases from V and 5 from J; bases not matched to a gene: 3. CDR3 DNA: TGTGCCAGCAGCCCGGGACAGGGATATGGCTACACCTTC. It encodes CASSPGQGYGYTF. Variable domain in full (rest from reference TRBV7-2 and TRBJ1-2): GAGVSQSPSNKVTEKGKDVELRCDPISGHTALYWYRQSLGQGLEFLIYFQGNSAPDKSGLPSDRFSAERTGGSVSTLTIQRTQQEDSAVYLCASSPGQGYGYTFGSGTRLTVV.

The CDR3 loop is CASSVQTGDGELFF. The CDR3 DNA reads as TGTGCCAGCAGCGTCCAGACAGGGGACGGGGAGCTGTTTTTT. This chain links TRBV9 with TRBJ2-2; 8 bases line up with TRBD1. After removal of 2 bases from V and 7 bases from J, the junction contained 4 bases not matched to a gene. The CDR3 has 14 amino acids. CDR1 SGDLS and CDR2 YYNGEE come from the germline V gene.

The count of this clone is one. The chain uses TRBV7-6 and TRBJ2-7, with 8 positions matching TRBD2. Germline V gene sequence: CDR1 SGHVS, CDR2 FNYEAQ. The CDR3 runs to 15 residues. The V gene end was trimmed by 1 base and the J gene end by 4 bases; junction bases not matched to a gene: 6. The DNA for the CDR3 is TGTGCCAGCAGCTTAGAGAGCGGGAGATCGTACGAGCAGTACTTC. Amino acid sequence: CASSLESGRSYEQYF.

The rearrangement joins TRBV3-1 (or the pseudogene TRBV3-2) to TRBJ2-5, with D maybe TRBD1 (6 bases). Germline V CDR1 and CDR2: LGHDT, YNNKEL (reference sequence). The CDR3 sequence is 14 residues long. Trimming pared 0 bases from V and 10 bases from J, leaving 15 bases between. The CDR3 is CASSQDFGGVGQYF. CDR3 DNA sequence: TGTGCCAGCAGCCAAGATTTTGGGGGCGTTGGCCAGTACTTC.

V and J are TRBV7-9 and TRBJ1-5; no reliable D call. The CDR3 is 14 amino acids. Trimming removed 1 base at V and 3 bases at J, with 7 bases between. The germline V gene encodes CDR1 SEHNR and CDR2 FQNEAQ (reference sequence). DNA of the CDR3: TGTGCCAGCAGCTTAGGACAAAACAATCAGCCCCAGCATTTT. The encoded protein is CASSLGQNNQPQHF.

The chain recombines TRBV4-1 with TRBJ2-2; TRBD2 agrees at 8 bases. This CDR3 has 15 amino acids. The germline gives CDR1 MGHRA, CDR2 YSYEKL. The V gene end was trimmed by 4 bases and the J gene end by 4 bases; junction bases not matched to a gene: 5. CDR3 coding DNA: TGCGCCAGCAGCCTTCTAGCGGGCTTCACCGGGGAGCTGTTTTTT. Its translation: CASSLLAGFTGELFF.

This chain uses TRBV9 with TRBJ2-1; 12 positions match TRBD2. V was clipped by 8 bases and J by 4 bases; unmatched bases: 10. This CDR3 has 16 amino acids. CDR1 is SGDLS, CDR2 YYNGEE, per germline. In nucleotides, the CDR3 is TGTGCCAGTTCTGGGGATCTAGCGGGAGGGTACAATGAGCAGTTCTTC. The encoded protein is CASSGDLAGGYNEQFF.

This rearrangement joins TRBV5-5 to TRBJ1-4; a possible D gene is TRBD1 (6 bases). Trimming removed 0 bases at V and 13 bases at J, with 22 bases between. CDR3 length equals 16 residues. Germline CDR1 and CDR2: SGHKS and YYEKEE (reference sequence). Written as DNA, the CDR3 is TGTGCCAGCAGCTTGGGCGGGGGGGCCGCCGCTCGTCGACTGTTTTTT. This sequence encodes CASSLGGGAAARRLFF.

The V gene is TRBV2, the J gene TRBJ2-2, with D perhaps matching TRBD2 (6 bases). Deletions cut 6 bases from V and 4 bases from J, with 12 bases between. This CDR3 is 14 amino acids long. CDR1 is SNHLY and CDR2 is FYNNEI in the germline V gene. In nucleotides, the CDR3 is TGTGCCAGCAGGGGGGACTCGGTCACCGGGGAGCTGTTTTTT. Amino acid sequence: CASRGDSVTGELFF.

The gene calls are TRBV27 and TRBJ1-2; D is unclear. CDR1 and CDR2 from the germline V gene are MNHEY and SMNVEV (reference sequence). The CDR3 loop spans 14 amino acids. The V and J ends lost 2 bases and 1 base respectively, with 8 bases between them. CDR3 sequence: CASSLSRVNYGYTF. CDR3 sequence (DNA): TGTGCCAGCAGTTTAAGTAGGGTTAACTATGGCTACACCTTC.

This clone was recorded a few times. J is TRBJ2-7 and V is TRBV21-1; TRBD2 is taken as the D call from the table, unchecked against the DNA. TRBV21-1 is a recognized pseudogene. The CDR3 spans 16 residues. The CDR3 DNA reads as TGTGCCAGCAGCAAAAAAGCTGTCGAGGCCGGCGAGAAGCAGTACTTC. Its translation is CASSKKAVEAGEKQYF.

V and J are TRBV19 and TRBJ1-1; tentative D call: TRBD1 (6 bases). V was trimmed by 7 bases and J by 0 bases, leaving 12 bases between them. There are 14 residues in the CDR3. From germline, CDR1 is LNHDA and CDR2 SQIVND (reference sequence). Here the CDR3 DNA reads TGTGCCAGTAATACAGGGCTACTGAACACTGAAGCTTTCTTT. Protein: CASNTGLLNTEAFF.

The chain couples TRBV25-1 to TRBJ2-5, with 8 bases identical to TRBD1. The germline V gene has CDR1 MGHDK and CDR2 SYGVNS. The trim removed 5 bases at V and 1 base at J, leaving 9 bases unmatched. The CDR3 totals 16 residues. The CDR3 spells CASSPRGRIRQETQYF. CDR3 nucleotide sequence: TGTGCCAGCAGTCCCAGGGGGCGCATTCGCCAAGAGACCCAGTACTTC.

This chain connects TRBV5-6 to TRBJ1-5; D is possibly TRBD1 (5 bases). Between the trimmed V and J ends, which lost 2 bases and 9 bases, there was a span of 12 bases. The CDR3 has 13 amino acids. The germline CDR1 and CDR2 sequences are SGHDT and YYEEEE. This chain's CDR3 is CASSFGTGAPQHF. CDR3 nucleotides: TGTGCCAGCAGCTTCGGAACAGGCGCGCCCCAGCATTTT. The complete variable domain, with remaining parts taken from reference TRBV5-6 and TRBJ1-5, reads DAGVTQSPTHLIKTRGQQVTLRCSPKSGHDTVSWYQQALGQGPQFIFQYYEEEERQRGNFPDRFSGHQFPNYSSELNVNALLLGDSALYLCASSFGTGAPQHFGDGTRLSIL.

The J gene is TRBJ1-1, the V gene TRBV5-1, with 8 bases that match TRBD1. The CDR3 loop spans 16 amino acids. The junction had 9 bases not matched to a gene; V was cut back by 1 base and J by 4 bases. Germline CDR1 SGHRS, CDR2 YFSETQ. For the CDR3, the DNA is TGCGCCAGCAGCTTGAACAGGGGGATAAGGGGCACTGAAGCTTTCTTT. Its translation is CASSLNRGIRGTEAFF.

The chain carries TRBV13 and TRBJ1-4; no reliable D call. The germline gives CDR1 PRHDT, CDR2 FYEKMQ (reference sequence). The CDR3 loop spans 14 amino acids. V shed 3 bases and J shed 5 bases, with 10 bases lying between them. The CDR3 loop is CASSFRLGNEKLFF. In DNA, the CDR3 is TGTGCCAGCAGCTTCCGGCTGGGGAATGAAAAACTGTTTTTT.